The 16 T cell receptor beta chains below come from one sample, sequenced in a study of control samples from healthy donors and cancer patients. The data were produced by immunoSEQ multiplex PCR, yet TCRdb's version contains in-frame clones alone and is incomplete. The sample has about 110,000 clones; 90% are singletons. The sequencing input was blood. These receptors were taken from a human donor in good health. The donor label of this sample is uncertain.

The chain uses TRBV6-1 and TRBJ1-4; D unresolved. CDR3 length equals 13 residues. Germline V gene lookup returns CDR1 MNHNS and CDR2 SASEGT. The V and J ends lost 1 base and 16 bases respectively, with 16 bases between them. The CDR3 coding sequence is TGTGCCAGCAGTGAAGACAGATTTGACCCGCCGTTTTTT. Its protein product is CASSEDRFDPPFF.

The chain links TRBV3-1 (or the pseudogene TRBV3-2) to TRBJ2-1, with D tentatively TRBD1 or TRBD2 (6 bases each). Trimming removed 0 bases from V and 6 bases from J, with 21 bases in between. Germline CDR1 reads LGHDT; CDR2 reads YNNKEL (reference sequence). The CDR3 extends over 18 amino acids. CDR3 DNA sequence: TGTGCCAGCAGCCAAGATCTTTATGGGGGGCGGGGATTCAATGAGCAGTTCTTC. It specifies CASSQDLYGGRGFNEQFF.

This clone is a singleton in its sample. The V and J genes are TRBV3-1 (or the pseudogene TRBV3-2) and TRBJ1-2; D call uncertain. The germline V gene has CDR1 LGHDT and CDR2 YNNKEL (reference sequence). Trimming left V 0 bases short and J 8 bases short, with 4 bases between. CDR3 length equals 11 residues. The CDR3 reads CASSQDRGYTF. CDR3 sequence (DNA): TGTGCCAGCAGCCAAGATCGGGGCTACACCTTC.

The genes are TRBV6-1 and TRBJ2-1; D not resolved. Germline V gives CDR1 MNHNS, CDR2 SASEGT. The CDR3 loop spans 12 amino acids. V lost 2 bases and J lost 9, with 8 bases in between. CDR3 loop: CASSEILGEQFF. Here the CDR3 DNA reads TGTGCCAGCAGTGAAATTCTGGGTGAGCAGTTCTTC.

CDR3 DNA: TGTGCCAGCAGCCAAGGGGGGGGACCTACTGATGAGCAGTTCTTC. This gives the protein CASSQGGGPTDEQFF. This chain uses TRBV3-1 (or the pseudogene TRBV3-2) with TRBJ2-1; TRBD2 matches at 7 bases. With 1 base clipped from V and 8 bases from J, the junction kept 8 bases outside the gene matches. Germline V gene lookup returns CDR1 LGHDT and CDR2 YNNKEL (reference sequence). The CDR3 consists of 15 residues.

The rearrangement links TRBV18 to TRBJ1-2, with 7 bases aligning to TRBD1. The length of the CDR3 is 13 residues. V was clipped by 6 bases and J by 3 bases; unmatched bases: 4. Germline CDR1 is KGHSH and CDR2 is LQKENI. Written as DNA, the CDR3 is TGTGCCAGCTCCGATGGACAGGACTATGGCTACACCTTC. Its protein is CASSDGQDYGYTF.

The V call is TRBV28, the J call TRBJ1-5; 7 positions match TRBD1. This CDR3 spans 13 amino acids. V lost 7 bases, J lost 4 bases, and 4 bases stayed unmatched. Germline CDR1 is MDHEN and CDR2 is SYDVKM. Here the CDR3 DNA reads TGTGCCAGCATTGGGACAGCAAATCAGCCCCAGCATTTT. Its protein product is CASIGTANQPQHF.

This sequence joins TRBV13 and TRBJ2-3, with a possible D match to TRBD2 (6 bases). V was clipped by 5 bases and J by 2 bases, with 20 bases between them. The CDR3 is 17 amino acids. Germline V gene lookup returns CDR1 PRHDT and CDR2 FYEKMQ (reference sequence). The chain's CDR3 is CASSLVPPGLYTDTQYF. DNA for the CDR3: TGTGCCAGCAGCCTTGTCCCCCCGGGACTCTACACAGATACGCAGTATTTT.

The chain recombines TRBV20-1 with TRBJ1-2; D not certain. V was trimmed by 3 bases and J by 4 bases, leaving 9 bases between them. Germline V CDR1 and CDR2: DFQATT, SNEGSKA (reference sequence). This CDR3 comprises 12 residues. CDR3 nucleotide sequence: TGCAGTGCTAGTGCACCACTCTATGGCTACACCTTC. This codes for CSASAPLYGYTF.

The CDR3 here is CASLAGFSGNTIYF. The CDR3 DNA is TGTGCCAGTTTAGCAGGATTTTCTGGAAACACCATATATTTT. The chain couples TRBV2 to TRBJ1-3; D ambiguous. The CDR3 contains 14 residues. V lost 9 bases and J 1 base, leaving 13 bases between the germline ends. Germline CDR1 reads SNHLY; CDR2 reads FYNNEI.

In DNA form, the CDR3 reads TGTGCCAGCAGTGAAAATATAGGGATGTACTACAATGAGCAGTTCTTC. This sequence encodes CASSENIGMYYNEQFF. V usage is TRBV6-1 and J usage is TRBJ2-1; no clear D. Germline CDR1 and CDR2: MNHNS and SASEGT. CDR3 length: 16 amino acids. V gave up 2 bases and J gave up 3 bases, with 14 bases separating them.

The V gene is TRBV28, the J gene TRBJ1-6, with no clear D. Germline CDR1 is MDHEN and CDR2 is SYDVKM. CDR3 length: 15 residues. V lost 4 bases, J lost 0 bases, and 7 bases lay in between. CDR3 sequence reads: CASSSSRSYNSPLHF. CDR3 DNA: TGTGCCAGCAGTTCCTCGCGCTCCTATAATTCACCCCTCCACTTT.

This clone has only one observation. The rearrangement links TRBV10-3 to TRBJ1-4, with a tentative D call TRBD1 (6 bases). Germline V CDR1 and CDR2: ENHRY, SYGVKD. The V end was cut by 0 bases, the J end by 0 bases, with 20 bases between. This CDR3 has 20 amino acids. For the CDR3, the DNA is TGTGCCATCAGTGAGTCGATTACGGGGGGGCCCGAGGCAACTAATGAAAAACTGTTTTTT. Translating gives CAISESITGGPEATNEKLFF.

V is TRBV5-1 and J is TRBJ2-3; TRBD2 aligns across 12 bases. The CDR3 totals 16 residues. J lost 5 bases, V lost 0 bases, and 4 bases had no gene match. Looked up from germline, CDR1 is SGHRS and CDR2 is YFSETQ. CDR3 residues: CASSLAGTSGRDTQYF. DNA for the CDR3: TGCGCCAGCAGCTTGGCCGGGACTAGCGGGCGAGATACGCAGTATTTT.

The J gene is TRBJ2-1, the V gene TRBV7-3, with D uncertain. V lost 3 bases and J 0 bases, leaving 9 bases between the germline ends. The CDR3 totals 15 residues. Germline V gives CDR1 SGHTA, CDR2 FQGTGA. The CDR3 here is CASSLRQTSYNEQFF. CDR3 in DNA: TGTGCCAGCAGCTTGCGTCAGACCTCCTACAATGAGCAGTTCTTC.

V is TRBV20-1 and J is TRBJ1-4, with unresolved D. V was shortened by 5 bases and J by 7 bases, with 2 bases between the two germline ends. Per germline, CDR1 DFQATT and CDR2 SNEGSKA (reference sequence). This CDR3 spans 9 amino acids. The CDR3 coding sequence is TGCAGTGCTGGTGAAAAACTGTTTTTT. Protein sequence: CSAGEKLFF.